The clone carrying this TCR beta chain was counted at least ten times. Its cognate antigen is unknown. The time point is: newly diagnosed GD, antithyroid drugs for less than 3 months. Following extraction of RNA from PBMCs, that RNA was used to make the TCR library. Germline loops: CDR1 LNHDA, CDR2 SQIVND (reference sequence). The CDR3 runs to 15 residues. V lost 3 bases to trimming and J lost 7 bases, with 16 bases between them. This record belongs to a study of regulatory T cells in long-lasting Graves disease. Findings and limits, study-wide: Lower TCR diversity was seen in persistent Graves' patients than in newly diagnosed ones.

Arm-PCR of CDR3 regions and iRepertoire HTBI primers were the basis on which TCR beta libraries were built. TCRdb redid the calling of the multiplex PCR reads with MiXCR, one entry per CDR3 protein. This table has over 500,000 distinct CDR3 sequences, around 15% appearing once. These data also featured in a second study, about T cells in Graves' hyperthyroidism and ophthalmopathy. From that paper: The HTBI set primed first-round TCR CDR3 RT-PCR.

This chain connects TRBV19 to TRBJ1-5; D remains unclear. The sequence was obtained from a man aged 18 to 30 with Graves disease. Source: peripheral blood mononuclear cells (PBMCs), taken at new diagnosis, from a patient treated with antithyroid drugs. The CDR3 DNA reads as TGTGCCAGTAGTATGTCGTCAGGCGGTGGGCAGCCCCAGCATTTT. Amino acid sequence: CASSMSSGGGQPQHF.